These 24 T cell receptor beta chains came from one sample sequenced in a study of response to subunit inactivated influenza vaccine. TCRdb called the RT-PCR reads again in MiXCR, with one record for every CDR3 protein. Seen here are about 500,000 distinct CDR3 sequences, roughly 13% observed once, and the top ten hold around 13%. The starting material was PBMCs from blood, obtained about 40 days after vaccination. The receptors were sampled from a man in his fifties or sixties who received an inactivated influenza vaccine.

This clonotype appeared many times. The chain employs TRBV20-1 and TRBJ2-4; D uncertain. V lost 4 bases, J lost 0 bases, and 10 bases lay in between. The CDR3 is 14 residues long. Germline V CDR1 and CDR2: DFQATT, SNEGSKA (reference sequence). CDR3 sequence: CSANHVVAKNIQYF. In DNA form, the CDR3 reads TGCAGTGCTAACCACGTGGTAGCCAAAAACATTCAGTACTTC.

J is TRBJ2-5 and V is TRBV7-6; 7 bases map to TRBD1. Per the germline V gene, CDR1 is SGHVS and CDR2 is FNYEAQ. Trimming at V came to 5 bases and at J to 5 bases, leaving 11 bases not matched to a gene. The CDR3 loop spans 15 amino acids. The CDR3 DNA follows: TGTGCCAGCAGCCCTAGATTGGGACAGTGGGAGACCCAGTACTTC. It encodes CASSPRLGQWETQYF.

This clonotype has only a few counts. The chain employs TRBV20-1 and TRBJ2-1, with 9 bases matching TRBD2. Germline CDR1 reads DFQATT; CDR2 reads SNEGSKA (reference sequence). The CDR3 covers 16 residues. The V gene end was trimmed by 5 bases and the J gene end by 0 bases; junction bases not matched to a gene: 8. Here the CDR3 reads CSAALAGVGSYNEQFF. The CDR3 DNA reads TGCAGTGCTGCCTTAGCGGGAGTAGGCTCCTACAATGAGCAGTTCTTC.

V is TRBV5-1 and J is TRBJ2-7, with 8 nucleotides matching TRBD2. CDR1 is SGHRS and CDR2 is YFSETQ in the germline V gene. The CDR3 has 16 amino acids. The J segment lost 4 bases and the V segment lost 1 base, leaving 10 bases of the junction unmatched. The CDR3 DNA sequence: TGCGCCAGCAGCTTGACCCCGATCCGGGGGGGATACGAGCAGTACTTC. Encoded protein: CASSLTPIRGGYEQYF.

This clonotype was observed at least ten times. J is TRBJ2-5 and V is TRBV20-1, with D tentatively TRBD2 (5 bases). V lost 5 bases, J lost 5 bases, and 15 bases lay in between. CDR3 size: 13 residues. Looked up from germline, CDR1 is DFQATT and CDR2 is SNEGSKA (reference sequence). The CDR3 loop is CSASRPPGETQYF. The CDR3 bases are TGCAGTGCTTCCAGACCTCCGGGGGAGACCCAGTACTTC.

The rearrangement links TRBV5-1 to TRBJ2-1; 8 bases line up with TRBD1. Trimming took 0 bases from V and 7 from J; bases not matched to a gene: 3. The germline V gene encodes CDR1 SGHRS and CDR2 YFSETQ. There are 14 residues in the CDR3. CDR3 sequence: CASSLGTGLNEQFF. In DNA form, the CDR3 reads TGCGCCAGCAGCTTGGGGACAGGGCTTAATGAGCAGTTCTTC. The full variable domain, in which reference TRBV5-1 and TRBJ2-1 provide the parts outside the CDR3, is KAGVTQTPRYLIKTRGQQVTLSCSPISGHRSVSWYQQTPGQGLQFLFEYFSETQRNKGNFPGRFSGRQFSNSRSEMNVSTLELGDSALYLCASSLGTGLNEQFFGPGTRLTVL.

The chain couples TRBV7-2 to TRBJ2-3; 9 bases line up with TRBD1. The V segment lost 5 bases and the J segment 3 bases; nucleotides outside the gene matches: 6. Looked up from germline, CDR1 is SGHTA and CDR2 is FQGNSA. This CDR3 is 15 amino acids long. CDR3 amino acids: CASSRQGVRTDTQYF. Written as DNA, the CDR3 is TGTGCCAGCAGCCGACAGGGGGTCAGGACAGATACGCAGTATTTT.

This clonotype was counted ten times or more. This sequence joins TRBV3-1 and TRBJ1-6; D remains unclear. This CDR3 spans 15 amino acids. From germline, CDR1 is LGHDT and CDR2 YNNKEL (reference sequence). V lost 5 bases to trimming and J lost 7 bases, with 15 bases between them. CDR3 nucleotide sequence: TGTGCCAGCAGCTCTCCCTTGGGGAGAAATTCACCCCTCCACTTT. Translation: CASSSPLGRNSPLHF.

This clonotype turned up a few times. The rearrangement links TRBV5-1 to TRBJ2-2; D unresolved. The CDR3 contains 13 residues. The V gene lost 8 bases and the J gene lost 3 bases, with 11 bases spanning the gap. Germline V lookup: CDR1 SGHRS, CDR2 YFSETQ. The CDR3 loop reads CASMNGYTGELFF. The CDR3 DNA is TGCGCCAGTATGAATGGTTACACCGGGGAGCTGTTTTTT.

A few counts support this clonotype. The chain combines TRBV20-1 with TRBJ2-5; 9 nucleotides agree with TRBD2. The CDR3 extends over 15 amino acids. J lost 0 bases, V lost 5 bases, and 7 bases had no gene match. CDR1 and CDR2 (germline): DFQATT, SNEGSKA (reference sequence). The CDR3 DNA follows: TGCAGTGCTCCGTTAAGCGGGAGGAACCAAGAGACCCAGTACTTC. Translation gives CSAPLSGRNQETQYF.

This rearrangement joins TRBV12-3 or TRBV12-4 to TRBJ2-7; no clear D gene. This CDR3 has 15 amino acids. V was pared by 2 bases and J by 7 bases, with 18 bases between. The CDR3 bases are TGTGCCAGCAGTTTAAAGGGCTTCCTGCTGGGTGAGCAGTACTTC. Amino acid sequence: CASSLKGFLLGEQYF.

The rearrangement links TRBV7-6 to TRBJ2-3; D unclear. V was cut by 1 base and J by 4 bases, with 12 bases left in between. From germline, CDR1 is SGHVS and CDR2 FNYEAQ. CDR3 length equals 15 residues. The CDR3 DNA reads TGTGCCAGCAGCTTAGGTCCGGTAAGCGCAGATACGCAGTATTTT. This sequence encodes CASSLGPVSADTQYF.

V is TRBV27 and J is TRBJ1-5, with 12 positions matching TRBD1. Trimming at V came to 6 bases and at J to 8 bases, leaving 8 bases not matched to a gene. The CDR3 spans 15 residues. The germline CDR1 and CDR2 sequences are MNHEY and SMNVEV (reference sequence). The CDR3 reads CASSRDRGHGKPQHF. Written as DNA, the CDR3 is TGTGCCAGCAGCCGGGACAGGGGGCATGGCAAGCCCCAGCATTTT.

In its sample, this clonotype was seen many times. The V and J genes are TRBV5-1 and TRBJ2-7; D gene ambiguous. The V end lost 0 bases, the J end lost 2 bases, and 9 bases lay between the germline ends. The CDR3 is 14 residues long. Germline V gene sequence: CDR1 SGHRS, CDR2 YFSETQ. The CDR3 reads CASSLDSGPYEQYF. The CDR3 region has the DNA TGCGCCAGCAGCTTGGACTCCGGACCCTACGAGCAGTACTTC.

This clonotype has a handful of counts. V gene TRBV12-3 or TRBV12-4 combines with J gene TRBJ1-5; 10 bases are a match to TRBD1. The trim removed 4 bases at V and 2 bases at J, leaving 5 bases unmatched. The CDR3 is made up of 16 amino acids. CDR3 loop: CASSSLGQGGNQPQHF. The CDR3 DNA is TGTGCCAGCAGTTCCCTAGGACAGGGGGGCAATCAGCCCCAGCATTTT.

This clonotype was counted ten times or more. This chain connects TRBV20-1 to TRBJ2-7; 7 nucleotides match TRBD2. Trimming removed 5 bases from V and 5 bases from J; junction bases left unmatched: 15. The CDR3 consists of 15 residues. CDR1 is DFQATT, CDR2 SNEGSKA, per germline (reference sequence). The CDR3 region is CSAEAGTTSKDEQYF. The CDR3 nucleotides are TGCAGTGCTGAAGCCGGGACTACGAGTAAGGACGAGCAGTACTTC.

As DNA, the CDR3 is TGTGCCAGCAGCACTATCCGGGCCAAATACAATGAGCAGTTCTTC. This translates into CASSTIRAKYNEQFF. This rearrangement joins TRBV11-2 to TRBJ2-1; D remains unclear. The V end lost 5 bases, the J end lost 4 bases, and 15 bases lay between the germline ends. CDR3 length: 15 amino acids. Germline V CDR1 and CDR2: SGHAT, FQNNGV. The whole variable domain, remainder taken from reference TRBV11-2 and TRBJ2-1, is EAGVAQSPRYKIIEKRQSVAFWCNPISGHATLYWYQQILGQGPKLLIQFQNNGVVDDSQLPKDRFSAERLKGVDSTLKIQPAKLEDSAVYLCASSTIRAKYNEQFFGPGTRLTVL.

This clonotype was detected a few times. V usage is TRBV5-6 and J usage is TRBJ1-2; D is uncertain. The length of the CDR3 is 12 residues. V gave up 2 bases and J gave up 1 base, with 3 bases separating them. Germline CDR1 reads SGHDT; CDR2 reads YYEEEE. CDR3 coding DNA: TGTGCCAGCAGCTTACTTAACTATGGCTACACCTTC. It is translated as CASSLLNYGYTF.

In this sample, this clonotype turned up a few times. This chain joins TRBV6-1 and TRBJ2-7; 10 bases line up with TRBD2. The germline gives CDR1 MNHNS, CDR2 SASEGT. This CDR3 has 14 amino acids. Trimming cost V 4 bases and J 5 bases; bases outside gene matches: 5. The CDR3 reads CASSGTSGVDEQYF. CDR3 in DNA: TGTGCCAGCAGTGGAACTAGCGGGGTCGACGAGCAGTACTTC.

This chain joins TRBV10-1 and TRBJ2-4; TRBD1 aligns across 7 bases. Per the germline V gene, CDR1 is WNHNN and CDR2 is SYGVQD (reference sequence). The CDR3 is 15 residues long. Trimming at V came to 3 bases and at J to 3 bases, leaving 5 bases not matched to a gene. The CDR3, as DNA: TGCGCCAGCAGTGAAGCAGGGGGTTACAAAAACATTCAGTACTTC. Protein: CASSEAGGYKNIQYF.

About this clonotype itself: A read error is possible here, since a much larger clone lies one base away. V is TRBV20-1 and J is TRBJ2-7; D is unresolved. The CDR3 consists of 14 residues. Germline V CDR1 and CDR2: DFQATT, SNEGSKA (reference sequence). Here the CDR3 reads CSAIYLRGYYQQYF. For the CDR3, the DNA is TGCAGTGCCATCTACCTCCGCGGATACTACCAGCAGTACTTC.

A remark on this clonotype: One base away lies a much larger clone, so this may be a sequencing read error. The gene calls are TRBV28 and TRBJ2-7, with D tentatively TRBD1 (5 bases). CDR3 length: 14 amino acids. In germline, CDR1 is MDHEN, CDR2 SYDVKM. The CDR3 nucleotides are TGTGCCAGCAGTTTATTAGGGGCCCTCTACGGGCAGTACTTC. Its protein is CASSLLGALYGQYF.

This rearrangement joins TRBV12-3 or TRBV12-4 to TRBJ2-7, with 9 bases that match TRBD2. The CDR3 is 15 amino acids. V shed 0 bases, J shed 3 bases, and the junction held 3 bases outside the gene matches. The CDR3 protein is CASSLAAGGGYEQYF. Written as DNA, the CDR3 is TGTGCCAGCAGTTTAGCCGCGGGAGGGGGCTACGAGCAGTACTTC.

This clonotype was picked up many times. The chain recombines TRBV20-1 with TRBJ2-1; D is perhaps TRBD2 (6 bases). The germline V gene has CDR1 DFQATT and CDR2 SNEGSKA (reference sequence). This CDR3 is built from 15 residues. V lost 0 bases and J 6 bases, leaving 15 bases between the germline ends. The DNA for the CDR3 is TGCAGTGCTAGAGAAGAGACTAGGGTCTCCAATGAGCAGTTCTTC. This gives the protein CSAREETRVSNEQFF.